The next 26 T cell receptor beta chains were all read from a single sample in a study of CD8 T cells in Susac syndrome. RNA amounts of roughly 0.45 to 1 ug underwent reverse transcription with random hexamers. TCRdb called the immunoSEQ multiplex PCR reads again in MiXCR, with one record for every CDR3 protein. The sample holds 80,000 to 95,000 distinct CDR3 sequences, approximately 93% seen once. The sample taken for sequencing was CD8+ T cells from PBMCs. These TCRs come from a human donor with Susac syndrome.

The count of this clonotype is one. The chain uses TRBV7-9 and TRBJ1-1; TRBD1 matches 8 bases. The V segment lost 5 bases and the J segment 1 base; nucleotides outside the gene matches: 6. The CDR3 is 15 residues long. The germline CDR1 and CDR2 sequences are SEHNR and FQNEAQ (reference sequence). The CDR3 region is CASSLRGTGNTEAFF. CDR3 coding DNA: TGTGCCAGCAGCCTCAGAGGGACAGGGAACACTGAAGCTTTCTTT.

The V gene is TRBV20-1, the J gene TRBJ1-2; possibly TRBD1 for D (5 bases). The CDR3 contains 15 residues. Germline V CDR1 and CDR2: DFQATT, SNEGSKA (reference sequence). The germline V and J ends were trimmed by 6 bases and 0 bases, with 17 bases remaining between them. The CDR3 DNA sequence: TGCAGTGCGGAGGCCCCCGACAGCCCTAACTATGGCTACACCTTC. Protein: CSAEAPDSPNYGYTF.

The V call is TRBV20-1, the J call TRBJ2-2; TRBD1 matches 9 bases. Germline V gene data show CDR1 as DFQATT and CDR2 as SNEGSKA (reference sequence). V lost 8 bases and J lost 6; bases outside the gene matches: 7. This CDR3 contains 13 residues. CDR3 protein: CSLTGGSPGELFF. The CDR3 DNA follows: TGCAGTCTTACAGGGGGCTCTCCCGGGGAGCTGTTTTTT.

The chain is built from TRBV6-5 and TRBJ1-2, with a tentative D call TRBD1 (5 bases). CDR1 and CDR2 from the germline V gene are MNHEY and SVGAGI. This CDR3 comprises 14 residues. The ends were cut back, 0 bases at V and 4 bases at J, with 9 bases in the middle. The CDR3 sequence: CASSYSGGGYGYTF. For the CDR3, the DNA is TGTGCCAGCAGTTACTCTGGGGGAGGCTATGGCTACACCTTC.

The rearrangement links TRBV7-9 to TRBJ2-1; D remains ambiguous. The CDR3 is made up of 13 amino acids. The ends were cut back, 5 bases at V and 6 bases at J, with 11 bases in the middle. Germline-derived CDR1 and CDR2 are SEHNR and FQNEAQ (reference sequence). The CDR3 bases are TGTGCCAGCAGCCCTTACCACACCAATGAGCAGTTCTTC. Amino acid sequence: CASSPYHTNEQFF.

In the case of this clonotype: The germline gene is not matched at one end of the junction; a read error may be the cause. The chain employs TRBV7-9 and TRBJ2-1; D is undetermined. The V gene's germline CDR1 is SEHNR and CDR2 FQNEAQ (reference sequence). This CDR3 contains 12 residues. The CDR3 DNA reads TGTGCCAGCAGTTTAGACAATAATGAGCAGTTCTTC. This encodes CASSLDNNEQFF.

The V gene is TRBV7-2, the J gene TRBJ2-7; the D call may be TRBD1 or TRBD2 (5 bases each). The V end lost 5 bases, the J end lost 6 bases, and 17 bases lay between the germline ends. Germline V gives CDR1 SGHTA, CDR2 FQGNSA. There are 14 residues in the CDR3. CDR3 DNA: TGTGCCAGCAGCCCGGTTGGGGGTGCCGTCGAGCAGTACTTC. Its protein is CASSPVGGAVEQYF.

CDR3 coding DNA: TGCAGCGTGGACGGGGGGTCTAGCACAGATACGCAGTATTTT. Translating gives CSVDGGSSTDTQYF. The gene calls are TRBV29-1 and TRBJ2-3; 7 bases line up with TRBD2. Germline V CDR1 and CDR2: SQVTM, ANQGSEA. The V segment lost 6 bases and the J segment 0 bases; nucleotides outside the gene matches: 6. The CDR3 is made up of 14 amino acids.

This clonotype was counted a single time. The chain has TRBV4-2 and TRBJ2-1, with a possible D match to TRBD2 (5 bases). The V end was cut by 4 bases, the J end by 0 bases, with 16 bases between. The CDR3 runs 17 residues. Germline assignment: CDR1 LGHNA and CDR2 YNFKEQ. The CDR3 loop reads CASSLTPETNSYNEQFF. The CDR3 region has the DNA TGTGCCAGCAGCCTCACCCCGGAGACTAACTCCTACAATGAGCAGTTCTTC.

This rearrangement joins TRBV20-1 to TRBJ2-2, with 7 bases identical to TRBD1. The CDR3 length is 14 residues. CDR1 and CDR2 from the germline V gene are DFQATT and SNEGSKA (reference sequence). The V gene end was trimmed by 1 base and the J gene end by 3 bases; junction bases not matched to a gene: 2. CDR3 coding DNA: TGCAGTGCTAGAGGAGGGGGCGACACCGGGGAGCTGTTTTTT. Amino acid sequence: CSARGGGDTGELFF.

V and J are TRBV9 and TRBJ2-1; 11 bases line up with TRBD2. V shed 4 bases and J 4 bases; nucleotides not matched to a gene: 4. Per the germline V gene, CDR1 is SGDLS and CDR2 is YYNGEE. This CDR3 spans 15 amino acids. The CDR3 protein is CASSQGLAEYNEQFF. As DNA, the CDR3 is TGTGCCAGCAGCCAGGGACTAGCGGAGTACAATGAGCAGTTCTTC.

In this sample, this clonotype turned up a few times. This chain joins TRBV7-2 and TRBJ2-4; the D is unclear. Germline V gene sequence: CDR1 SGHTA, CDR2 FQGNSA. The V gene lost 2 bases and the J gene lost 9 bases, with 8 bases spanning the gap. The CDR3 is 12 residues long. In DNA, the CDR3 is TGTGCCAGCAGCTTATATCTGGGCATTCAGTACTTC. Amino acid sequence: CASSLYLGIQYF.

The DNA for the CDR3 is TGTGCCAGCAGCCAAGAGGAAGGGGGACCAGATACGCAGTATTTT. This encodes CASSQEEGGPDTQYF. The chain combines TRBV4-2 with TRBJ2-3, with D tentatively TRBD1 (6 bases). CDR3 size: 15 residues. The germline V gene encodes CDR1 LGHNA and CDR2 YNFKEQ. Trimming took off 0 bases at V and 4 bases at J, with 11 bases between the two ends.

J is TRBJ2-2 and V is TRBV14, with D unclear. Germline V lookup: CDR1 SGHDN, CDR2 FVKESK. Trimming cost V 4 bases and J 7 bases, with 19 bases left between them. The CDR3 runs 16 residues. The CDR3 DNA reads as TGTGCCAGCAGCCCACTACGTGGTGGCGTTAGCGGGGAGCTGTTTTTT. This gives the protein CASSPLRGGVSGELFF.

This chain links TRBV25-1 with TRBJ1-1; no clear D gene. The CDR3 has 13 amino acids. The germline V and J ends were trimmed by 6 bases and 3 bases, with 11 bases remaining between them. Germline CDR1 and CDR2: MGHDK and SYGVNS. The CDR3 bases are TGTGCCAGCAGGGGCTCTGAGTACACTGAAGCTTTCTTT. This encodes CASRGSEYTEAFF.

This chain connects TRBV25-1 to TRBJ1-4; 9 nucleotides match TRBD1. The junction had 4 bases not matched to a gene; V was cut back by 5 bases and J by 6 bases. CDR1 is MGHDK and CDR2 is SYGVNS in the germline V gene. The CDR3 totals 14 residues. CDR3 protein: CASSHRGQYEKLFF. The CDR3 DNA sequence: TGTGCCAGCAGTCACAGGGGGCAGTATGAAAAACTGTTTTTT.

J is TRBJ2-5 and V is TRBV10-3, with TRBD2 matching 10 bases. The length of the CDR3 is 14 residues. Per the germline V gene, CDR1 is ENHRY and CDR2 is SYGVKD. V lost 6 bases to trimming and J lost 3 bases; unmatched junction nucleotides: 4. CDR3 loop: CAIRATSGEETQYF. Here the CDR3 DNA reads TGTGCCATCAGGGCAACTAGCGGGGAAGAGACCCAGTACTTC.

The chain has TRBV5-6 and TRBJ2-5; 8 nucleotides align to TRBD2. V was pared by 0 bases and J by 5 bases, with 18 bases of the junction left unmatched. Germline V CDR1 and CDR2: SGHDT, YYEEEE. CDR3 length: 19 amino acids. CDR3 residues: CASSLDFGDTGTRGETQYF. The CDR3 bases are TGTGCCAGCAGCTTGGATTTCGGGGATACCGGGACTAGAGGGGAGACCCAGTACTTC.

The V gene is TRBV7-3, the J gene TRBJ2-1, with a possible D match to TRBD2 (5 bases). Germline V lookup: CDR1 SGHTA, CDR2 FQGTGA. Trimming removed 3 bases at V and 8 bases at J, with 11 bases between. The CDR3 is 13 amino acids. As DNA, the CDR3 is TGTGCCAGCAGCTTGACTACCTTAGATGAGCAGTTCTTC. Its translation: CASSLTTLDEQFF.

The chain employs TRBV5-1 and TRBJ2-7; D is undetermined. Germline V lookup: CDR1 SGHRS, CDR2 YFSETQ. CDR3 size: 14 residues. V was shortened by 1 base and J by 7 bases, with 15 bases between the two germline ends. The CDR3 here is CASSLSWSGVEQYF. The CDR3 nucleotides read TGCGCCAGCAGCTTGTCATGGTCCGGAGTTGAGCAGTACTTC.

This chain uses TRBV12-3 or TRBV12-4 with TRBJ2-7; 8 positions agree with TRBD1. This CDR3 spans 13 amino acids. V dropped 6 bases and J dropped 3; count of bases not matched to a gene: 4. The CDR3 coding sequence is TGTGCCAGCAGAGGCGGACAGGGCTACGAGCAGTACTTC. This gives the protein CASRGGQGYEQYF.

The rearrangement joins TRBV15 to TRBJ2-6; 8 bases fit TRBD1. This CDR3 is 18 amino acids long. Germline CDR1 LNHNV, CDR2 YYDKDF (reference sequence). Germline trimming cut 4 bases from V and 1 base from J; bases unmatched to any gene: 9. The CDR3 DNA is TGTGCCACCAGCACCGAACCGACAGGGGTATCTGGGGCCAACGTCCTGACTTTC. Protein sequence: CATSTEPTGVSGANVLTF.

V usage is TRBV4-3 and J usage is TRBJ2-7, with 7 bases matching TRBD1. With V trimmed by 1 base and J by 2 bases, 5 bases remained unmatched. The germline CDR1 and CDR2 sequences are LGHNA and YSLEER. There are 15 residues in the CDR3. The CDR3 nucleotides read TGCGCCAGCAGCCAAGGTTGGCAGGGGGCCTACGAGCAGTACTTC. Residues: CASSQGWQGAYEQYF.

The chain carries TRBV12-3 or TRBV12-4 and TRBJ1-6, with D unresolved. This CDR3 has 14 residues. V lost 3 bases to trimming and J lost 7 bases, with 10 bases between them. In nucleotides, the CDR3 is TGTGCCAGCAGTTTTCTTTACTTCAATTCACCCCTCCACTTT. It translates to CASSFLYFNSPLHF.

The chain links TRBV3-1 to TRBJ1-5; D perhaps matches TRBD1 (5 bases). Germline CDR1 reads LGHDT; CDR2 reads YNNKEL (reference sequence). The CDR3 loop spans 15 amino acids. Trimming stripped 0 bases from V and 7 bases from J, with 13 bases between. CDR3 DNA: TGTGCCAGCAGCCAAGAAGGGCCAGGGAACCAGCCCCAGCATTTT. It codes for CASSQEGPGNQPQHF.

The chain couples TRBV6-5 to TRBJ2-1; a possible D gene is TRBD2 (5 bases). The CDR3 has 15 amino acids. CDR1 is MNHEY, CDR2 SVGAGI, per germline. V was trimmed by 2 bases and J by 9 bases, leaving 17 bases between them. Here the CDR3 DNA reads TGTGCCAGCAGTTACGGCCCGAGGGCCCCCCTTGAGCAGTTCTTC. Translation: CASSYGPRAPLEQFF.